These 25 T cell receptor beta chains originate from one sample sequenced in a study of cytomegalovirus exposure and HLA in healthy donors. PCR used 60 Vbeta primers and 13 Jbeta primers. The assay was immunoSEQ multiplex PCR, and TCRdb's table has in-frame clones only and misses some. The sample includes over 90,000 clones, more than 70% of them seen just once. The sample comprised PBMCs. The receptors were sampled from a male donor in good health and CMV-seropositive.

The chain has TRBV7-2 and TRBJ2-3; perhaps TRBD2 as D (5 bases). CDR3 length: 13 residues. Germline loops: CDR1 SGHTA, CDR2 FQGNSA. V lost 4 bases, J lost 4 bases, and 9 bases lay in between. This CDR3 reads CASSYLAADTQYF. The CDR3 bases are TGTGCCAGCAGCTACCTAGCCGCAGATACGCAGTATTTT. The complete variable domain, with remaining parts taken from reference TRBV7-2 and TRBJ2-3, reads GAGVSQSPSNKVTEKGKDVELRCDPISGHTALYWYRQSLGQGLEFLIYFQGNSAPDKSGLPSDRFSAERTGGSVSTLTIQRTQQEDSAVYLCASSYLAADTQYFGPGTRLTVL.

V is TRBV15 and J is TRBJ1-4; the D gene is possibly TRBD1 (5 bases). Per germline, CDR1 LNHNV and CDR2 YYDKDF (reference sequence). The CDR3 has 15 residues. V was cut by 0 bases and J by 8 bases, with 13 bases left in between. In DNA form, the CDR3 reads TGTGCCACCAGCAGAGATTCGTCGGGGGGGGAAAAACTGTTTTTT. This sequence encodes CATSRDSSGGEKLFF.

The chain recombines TRBV7-3 with TRBJ2-2, with a possible D match to TRBD2 (5 bases). The length of the CDR3 is 13 residues. V gave up 3 bases and J gave up 4 bases, with 6 bases separating them. The V gene's germline CDR1 is SGHTA and CDR2 FQGTGA. This CDR3 is CASSFAGTGELFF. CDR3 bases: TGTGCCAGCAGCTTTGCGGGCACCGGGGAGCTGTTTTTT.

Points on this clone: A junction boundary mismatches the germline segment, possibly from a read error. The rearrangement links TRBV7-2 to TRBJ2-4; no definite D call. This CDR3 region has 14 residues. The V gene's germline CDR1 is SGHTA and CDR2 FQGNSA. CDR3 sequence reads: CASSSPGSKNSQYF. The CDR3 nucleotides are TGTGCCAGCAGCTCTCCTGGATCCAAAAACAGTCAGTACTTC.

The chain carries TRBV5-6 and TRBJ2-7, with a tentative D call TRBD2 (5 bases). V was cut by 1 base and J by 3 bases, with 17 bases left in between. The length of the CDR3 is 16 residues. CDR1 SGHDT and CDR2 YYEEEE come from the germline V gene. Written as DNA, the CDR3 is TGTGCCAGCAGCTTGTTCGAGGCAGGACTTATCTACGAGCAGTACTTC. Its protein product is CASSLFEAGLIYEQYF.

This clone was seen only a few times. J is TRBJ2-5 and V is TRBV5-1; 9 bases line up with TRBD2. This CDR3 is built from 14 residues. Germline CDR1 and CDR2: SGHRS and YFSETQ. The J segment lost 4 bases and the V segment lost 0 bases, leaving 1 base of the junction unmatched. The CDR3 sequence: CASSLVLAGETQYF. DNA of the CDR3: TGCGCCAGCAGCTTGGTACTAGCGGGAGAGACCCAGTACTTC.

This chain joins TRBV5-6 and TRBJ2-5; perhaps TRBD2 as D (6 bases). The ends were cut back, 2 bases at V and 2 bases at J, with 13 bases in the middle. The germline V gene has CDR1 SGHDT and CDR2 YYEEEE. The CDR3 contains 15 residues. The CDR3 sequence is CASSFIRREQETQYF. The CDR3 DNA sequence: TGTGCCAGCAGCTTTATAAGGCGGGAACAAGAGACCCAGTACTTC.

The chain recombines TRBV5-1 with TRBJ2-5, with D tentatively TRBD2 (5 bases). The germline V gene encodes CDR1 SGHRS and CDR2 YFSETQ. CDR3 size: 13 residues. V was cut by 4 bases and J by 10 bases, with 17 bases left in between. CDR3 DNA: TGCGCCAGCAGCCCGGGGAATAGGAGAATCCAGTACTTC. It specifies CASSPGNRRIQYF.

The J gene is TRBJ2-7, the V gene TRBV9; 13 bases align to TRBD2. J was trimmed by 7 bases and V by 2 bases; bases with no gene match: 6. Germline CDR1 and CDR2: SGDLS and YYNGEE. The CDR3 has 15 amino acids. The CDR3 DNA follows: TGTGCCAGCAGCGTCGGACTAGCGGGAGCAGGTGAGCAGTACTTC. This gives the protein CASSVGLAGAGEQYF.

This chain connects TRBV5-1 to TRBJ2-5; 9 bases map to TRBD2. CDR3 size: 16 residues. Trimming removed 0 bases from V and 2 bases from J; junction bases left unmatched: 5. Germline V gene data show CDR1 as SGHRS and CDR2 as YFSETQ. The CDR3 DNA reads as TGCGCCAGCAGCTTGGGACTAGCGGTACTTCAAGAGACCCAGTACTTC. Residues: CASSLGLAVLQETQYF.

The chain couples TRBV4-1 to TRBJ2-7, with a tentative D call TRBD2 (5 bases). The V end lost 0 bases, the J end lost 0 bases, and 12 bases lay between the germline ends. The CDR3 loop spans 16 amino acids. CDR1 MGHRA and CDR2 YSYEKL come from the germline V gene. The CDR3 nucleotides read TGCGCCAGCAGCCAAGATCCGGGGATGGGCTCCTACGAGCAGTACTTC. Its translation: CASSQDPGMGSYEQYF.

J is TRBJ2-7 and V is TRBV4-2; TRBD2 aligns across 9 bases. Germline lookup yields CDR1 LGHNA and CDR2 YNFKEQ. J was trimmed by 1 base and V by 0 bases; bases with no gene match: 10. The length of the CDR3 is 18 residues. The CDR3 coding sequence is TGTGCCAGCAGCCAAGATCTGGGCGGACTAGCGTTGTCCTACGAGCAGTACTTC. The encoded protein is CASSQDLGGLALSYEQYF.

The chain employs TRBV7-7 and TRBJ2-5, with a possible D match to TRBD2 (6 bases). The CDR3 is 14 residues long. V was clipped by 3 bases and J by 5 bases, with 13 bases between them. Germline V CDR1 and CDR2: SSHAT, FNYEAQ (reference sequence). CDR3 DNA sequence: TGTGCCAGCAGCTTCGGCGGGACGGGTGAGACCCAGTACTTC. It specifies CASSFGGTGETQYF.

The V and J genes are TRBV28 and TRBJ1-2, with D maybe TRBD1 (6 bases). V gave up 5 bases and J gave up 4 bases, with 20 bases separating them. The CDR3 is made up of 16 amino acids. Per germline, CDR1 MDHEN and CDR2 SYDVKM. The CDR3 reads CASSLTSTEGGYGYTF. In nucleotides, the CDR3 is TGTGCCAGCAGTCTCACTTCGACAGAAGGGGGCTATGGCTACACCTTC.

V usage is TRBV7-8 and J usage is TRBJ2-2; possible D gene TRBD2, 6 bases. Trimming took 1 base from V and 2 from J, leaving 8 bases between them. This CDR3 contains 15 residues. Germline V CDR1 and CDR2: SGHVS, FQNEAQ. The CDR3 bases are TGTGCCAGCAGCTTAGTCGGGACTAACACCGGGGAGCTGTTTTTT. It codes for CASSLVGTNTGELFF.

This chain connects TRBV4-1 to TRBJ1-4; maybe TRBD1 (5 bases). CDR3 length: 15 residues. V was cut by 3 bases and J by 7 bases, with 15 bases left in between. In germline, CDR1 is MGHRA, CDR2 YSYEKL. CDR3 in amino acids: CASSQGGAPGEKLFF. In DNA, the CDR3 is TGCGCCAGCAGCCAGGGAGGGGCACCTGGTGAAAAACTGTTTTTT.

This chain links TRBV28 with TRBJ2-3, with TRBD1 identical over 8 bases. The V gene end was trimmed by 3 bases and the J gene end by 5 bases; junction bases not matched to a gene: 13. Germline values: CDR1 MDHEN, CDR2 SYDVKM. The CDR3 length is 17 residues. The CDR3 spells CASSFRQGRVQEDTQYF. Written as DNA, the CDR3 is TGTGCCAGCAGTTTCAGACAGGGGAGAGTTCAGGAAGATACGCAGTATTTT.

In this sample, this clone turned up a few times. The chain recombines TRBV9 with TRBJ2-5, with D maybe TRBD2 (6 bases). Deletions cut 4 bases from V and 5 bases from J, with 12 bases between. The CDR3 covers 13 residues. In germline, CDR1 is SGDLS, CDR2 YYNGEE. The CDR3 region is CASSNPGGETQYF. The CDR3 DNA is TGTGCCAGCAGCAACCCAGGAGGGGAGACCCAGTACTTC. Full variable domain (missing parts from reference TRBV9 and TRBJ2-5): DSGVTQTPKHLITATGQRVTLRCSPRSGDLSVYWYQQSLDQGLQFLIQYYNGEERAKGNILERFSAQQFPDLHSELNLSSLELGDSALYFCASSNPGGETQYFGPGTRLLVL.

This clone has just a few counts. This rearrangement joins TRBV28 to TRBJ2-7; tentative D call: TRBD1 (7 bases). The CDR3 spans 13 residues. The V gene lost 6 bases and the J gene lost 2 bases, with 11 bases spanning the gap. CDR1 MDHEN and CDR2 SYDVKM come from the germline V gene. The CDR3 region has the DNA TGTGCCAGCAGGCAGGGGGGCACCTACGAGCAGTACTTC. This translates into CASRQGGTYEQYF.

The rearrangement uses TRBV7-6 and TRBJ2-1; 8 bases line up with TRBD2. From germline, CDR1 is SGHVS and CDR2 FNYEAQ. The CDR3 is 15 amino acids. With V trimmed by 2 bases and J by 7 bases, 7 bases remained unmatched. Here the CDR3 reads CASSLFGSSGNEQFF. The CDR3 DNA reads TGTGCCAGCAGCTTATTCGGGTCTAGCGGGAATGAGCAGTTCTTC.

The chain joins TRBV2 to TRBJ1-5; the match to TRBD1 covers 7 bases. Germline CDR1 SNHLY, CDR2 FYNNEI. The V and J ends lost 6 bases and 0 bases, in that order; junction bases with no gene match: 2. This CDR3 is built from 14 residues. CDR3 amino acids: CASRTGFSNQPQHF. The CDR3 coding sequence is TGTGCCAGCAGGACAGGGTTTAGCAATCAGCCCCAGCATTTT.

The chain links TRBV7-8 to TRBJ2-7; 13 positions match TRBD2. V lost 1 base and J lost 3; bases outside the gene matches: 3. Per the germline V gene, CDR1 is SGHVS and CDR2 is FQNEAQ. The CDR3 runs to 16 residues. As DNA, the CDR3 is TGTGCCAGCAGCTTAGGTGGACTAGCGGGAGTCTACGAGCAGTACTTC. Its protein is CASSLGGLAGVYEQYF.

The chain links TRBV28 to TRBJ1-1, with 7 bases matching TRBD1. This CDR3 region has 14 residues. CDR1 is MDHEN and CDR2 is SYDVKM in the germline V gene. After removal of 6 bases from V and 8 bases from J, the junction contained 12 bases not matched to a gene. The CDR3 region is CASRDYQGGLEAFF. CDR3 DNA sequence: TGTGCCAGCAGGGACTATCAGGGGGGTTTGGAAGCTTTCTTT.

The table lists this clone with a count of one. This chain connects TRBV25-1 to TRBJ2-2, with a weak D call TRBD2 (7 bases). The CDR3 is 15 amino acids. CDR1 and CDR2 from the germline V gene are MGHDK and SYGVNS. The V end lost 8 bases, the J end lost 5 bases, and 18 bases lay between the germline ends. The CDR3 loop is CASGGGGRGTGELFF. For the CDR3, the DNA is TGTGCCAGCGGAGGGGGGGGCCGAGGGACCGGGGAGCTGTTTTTT.

The CDR3 spells CASSRGGPLQNIQYF. In DNA form, the CDR3 reads TGTGCCAGCAGTAGGGGGGGCCCCCTCCAAAACATTCAGTACTTC. V and J are TRBV5-6 and TRBJ2-4; D is perhaps TRBD2 (7 bases). This CDR3 spans 15 amino acids. CDR1 SGHDT and CDR2 YYEEEE come from the germline V gene. V was clipped by 5 bases and J by 5 bases, with 17 bases between them.